What follows is one T cell receptor beta chain and its context. TCRdb's table, derived via immunoSEQ multiplex PCR, lists solely in-frame clones and lacks some. The sample includes 85,000 to 120,000 clones, 91% seen only once; the top ten take about 1.5%. CDR1 and CDR2 from the germline V gene are SNHLY and FYNNEI. This CDR3 contains 17 residues. V was cut by 5 bases and J by 0 bases, with 16 bases left in between. The entry originates in a study of T cell changes during pregnancy in multiple sclerosis. The sequence came from a female donor with multiple sclerosis, enrolled in a pregnancy study. The sample here was peripheral blood, taken before pregnancy. The chain joins TRBV2 to TRBJ2-2; tentatively, D is TRBD1 (6 bases). CDR3: CASSLTWQGTNTGELFF. CDR3 bases: TGTGCCAGCAGTTTGACCTGGCAGGGGACGAACACCGGGGAGCTGTTTTTT.